The 9 T cell receptor beta chains listed next were all sequenced from one sample in a study of T cells after yellow fever vaccination. TCRdb re-called the 5' RACE reads with MiXCR, one entry per CDR3 protein. The sample has more than 80,000 distinct CDR3 sequences, roughly 5.2% seen once; the top ten hold about two fifths. This material consisted of CD8+ T cells sorted from PBMCs, taken 10 days after the yellow fever booster vaccination. Source of these receptors: a man younger than 35 who received the YFV17D yellow fever vaccine.

The chain has TRBV5-4 and TRBJ2-7, with D possibly matching TRBD2 (5 bases). Germline loops: CDR1 SGHNT, CDR2 YYREEE (reference sequence). There are 13 residues in the CDR3. Trimming left V 4 bases short and J 3 bases short, with 11 bases between. The CDR3 DNA is TGTGCCAGCAGCCTGGACTGGAACTACGAGCAGTACTTC. Its translation is CASSLDWNYEQYF.

This clonotype has just a few counts. This chain connects TRBV7-9 to TRBJ1-2; the match to TRBD1 covers 10 bases. This CDR3 region has 15 residues. The V segment lost 3 bases and the J segment 2 bases; nucleotides outside the gene matches: 3. The germline V gene has CDR1 SEHNR and CDR2 FQNEAQ (reference sequence). Here the CDR3 DNA reads TGTGCCAGCAGCTTGGGACAGGGGCGAAACTATGGCTACACCTTC. Translating it yields CASSLGQGRNYGYTF.

The sample holds a few counts of this clonotype. This chain joins TRBV3-1 and TRBJ2-5, with TRBD2 identical over 7 bases. The CDR3 runs 15 residues. V lost 0 bases, J lost 5 bases, and 6 bases stayed unmatched. CDR1 and CDR2 from the germline V gene are LGHDT and YNNKEL (reference sequence). CDR3 in amino acids: CASSQDLLAYETQYF. The CDR3 coding sequence is TGTGCCAGCAGCCAAGATCTACTAGCGTATGAGACCCAGTACTTC.

The chain joins TRBV10-3 to TRBJ1-5; no clear D. The CDR3 is 12 amino acids. Germline lookup yields CDR1 ENHRY and CDR2 SYGVKD. The V end lost 0 bases, the J end lost 7 bases, and 4 bases lay between the germline ends. CDR3 DNA: TGTGCCATCAGTGAGTCGTCGCAGCCCCAGCATTTT. This codes for CAISESSQPQHF.

The chain joins TRBV4-1 to TRBJ1-1; D unclear. Germline V lookup: CDR1 MGHRA, CDR2 YSYEKL. The CDR3 has 14 residues. Trimming took off 8 bases at V and 1 base at J, with 14 bases between the two ends. CDR3 nucleotides: TGCGCCAGCGGGCCGAGCAGGACGAACACTGAAGCTTTCTTT. Residues: CASGPSRTNTEAFF.

Ten or more counts support this clonotype. V usage is TRBV20-1 and J usage is TRBJ2-2, with 9 nucleotides matching TRBD1. Unmatched junction bases numbered 6, after V lost 0 bases and J lost 4 bases. Germline CDR1 reads DFQATT; CDR2 reads SNEGSKA (reference sequence). CDR3 size: 16 residues. Written as DNA, the CDR3 is TGCAGTGCTAGAGACCTCGGGACAGGGACCACCGGGGAGCTGTTTTTT. It translates to CSARDLGTGTTGELFF.

This clonotype has just a few counts. V usage is TRBV3-1 and J usage is TRBJ2-2; a weak D match, TRBD1 (6 bases). The germline gives CDR1 LGHDT, CDR2 YNNKEL (reference sequence). The V end lost 3 bases, the J end lost 0 bases, and 11 bases lay between the germline ends. The length of the CDR3 is 16 residues. The CDR3 DNA follows: TGTGCCAGCAGCCACTGGAGACAGGCGAACACCGGGGAGCTGTTTTTT. Its protein product is CASSHWRQANTGELFF.

The sample holds a few counts of this clonotype. The genes are TRBV29-1 and TRBJ2-2, with TRBD2 matching over 8 bases. CDR3 length equals 15 residues. Germline lookup yields CDR1 SQVTM and CDR2 ANQGSEA. The J segment lost 3 bases and the V segment lost 2 bases, leaving 5 bases of the junction unmatched. CDR3 protein: CSVEPRGADTGELFF. CDR3 in DNA: TGCAGCGTTGAACCGCGGGGGGCGGACACCGGGGAGCTGTTTTTT.

The chain couples TRBV5-5 to TRBJ2-1; no definite D call. Germline V CDR1 and CDR2: SGHKS, YYEKEE (reference sequence). The CDR3 has 12 residues. V lost 2 bases to trimming and J lost 9 bases, with 9 bases between them. In nucleotides, the CDR3 is TGTGCCAGCAGCTTTCTTGAAGTTGAGCAGTTCTTC. Translated, it gives CASSFLEVEQFF.